The following is a T cell receptor (beta chain) sequence with its context. The sample belongs to a study of blood T cell repertoires in COVID-19. Profiling relied on immunoSEQ multiplex PCR, and the TCRdb table lists in-frame clones only, not all of them. The sample comprises 150,000 or so clones, 70% to 90% of which are singletons, and roughly 2.9% rests with the top ten. Deletions cut 3 bases from V and 0 bases from J, with 8 bases between. CDR3 size: 15 residues. Germline V lookup: CDR1 SGHAT, CDR2 FQNNGV. The sequence derives from a woman in her 40s with active or convalescent COVID-19. This chain links TRBV11-2 with TRBJ2-2; no firm D call. Input material: peripheral blood. The CDR3 protein is CASSFISANTGELFF. In nucleotides, the CDR3 is TGTGCCAGCAGCTTCATCAGCGCGAACACCGGGGAGCTGTTTTTT. Variable domain in full (rest from reference TRBV11-2 and TRBJ2-2): EAGVAQSPRYKIIEKRQSVAFWCNPISGHATLYWYQQILGQGPKLLIQFQNNGVVDDSQLPKDRFSAERLKGVDSTLKIQPAKLEDSAVYLCASSFISANTGELFFGEGSRLTVL.